The TCR beta chain described here comes from a study of cytomegalovirus exposure and HLA in healthy donors. Germline CDR1 is MGHRA and CDR2 is YSYEKL. With V trimmed by 2 bases and J by 7 bases, 11 bases remained unmatched. CDR3 length equals 17 residues. Primers for the PCR totalled 60 Vbeta and 13 Jbeta. The repertoire was sequenced with immunoSEQ multiplex PCR; TCRdb's copy has only in-frame clones and lacks some. Counted here are approximately 190,000 clones, roughly 80% occurring once; the ten biggest clones make up around 4%. This clone was observed a few times. The material sequenced was PBMCs. This sequence was found in a man aged 50-60 years in good health and CMV-seronegative. The V call is TRBV4-1, the J call TRBJ1-6; 7 nucleotides match TRBD1. The CDR3 loop is CASSQHQRTGGNSPLHF. The CDR3 region has the DNA TGCGCCAGCAGCCAACACCAACGGACAGGTGGGAATTCACCCCTCCACTTT.